The clone carrying this T cell receptor (beta chain) has just a few counts. This sample is drawn from a study of blood T cell repertoires in COVID-19. Study details: Samples of COVID-19 (acute and convalescent) were obtained from the United States, Italy and Spain.

Authors' methods: Estimation of nucleated cell counts was performed using reference gene primer amplification. Data came from immunoSEQ multiplex PCR; TCRdb stores just in-frame clones and leaves some out. V, J and clone size derive from that table, while D and trimming were established from the DNA sequence. Here the sample spans around 470,000 clones, roughly nine tenths being singletons. It was during active infection that Seattle patients were enrolled and then longitudinally followed. This CDR3 is built from 15 residues. This chain links TRBV12-2 with TRBJ2-3; TRBD2, as called in the table, went unchecked against the DNA. TRBV12-2 is a documented pseudogene. The receptor was derived from a man aged 18 to 29 with COVID-19, enrolled during active disease. The sequencing input was peripheral blood. The DNA for the CDR3 is TGTGCAAGTCGCTTAGCGCGGGGGAGCACAGATACGCAGTATTTT. Its translation: CASRLARGSTDTQYF.